The 12 T cell receptor beta chains listed next were all sequenced from one sample in a study of CXCR3-negative and CXCR3-positive naive CD8 T cells. Findings and caveats of the study: Naive cells with CXCR3 showed TRB CDR3s that were more hydrophobic than those in CXCR3-negative naive cells.

The antigens of these receptors remain unknown. All TRB cDNA libraries came from 5' RACE performed with UMI labels. No DNA is given; TCRdb re-called the 5' RACE reads and lists each CDR3 protein once. The sample holds about 130,000 distinct CDR3 sequences. Material for sequencing was naive CXCR3+ CD8+ T cells from blood. Subset specified: CD45RO-CCR7+CD27+CD95- naive CD8+ T cells expressing CXCR3 (TNR3+). Receptors originate from a human donor in good health. Some clones in this sample may be carry-over from other donors' samples.

CDR3 sequence reads: CSARDSGQGKDMPYGYTF. The rearrangement joins TRBV20-1 to TRBJ1-2; the D gene TCRdb calls, TRBD1, cannot be checked with no DNA. The germline CDR1 and CDR2 sequences are DFQATT and SNEGSKA (reference sequence). There are 18 residues in the CDR3.

The CDR3 loop is CATSSRGTPNYGYTF. J is TRBJ1-2 and V is TRBV15; TCRdb's D call of TRBD1 is untestable without DNA. Germline loops: CDR1 LNHNV, CDR2 YYDKDF (reference sequence). The CDR3 extends over 15 amino acids.

The V and J genes are TRBV11-2 and TRBJ2-1; the D call of TRBD2 rests on TCRdb alone, since no DNA is present to check it. CDR3 length: 16 amino acids. CDR1 is SGHAT and CDR2 is FQNNGV in the germline V gene. CDR3 sequence: CASRDTRTSGSYEQFF.

The rearrangement joins TRBV3-1 to TRBJ2-1. The germline CDR1 and CDR2 sequences are LGHDT and YNNKEL (reference sequence). This CDR3 spans 14 amino acids. The CDR3 is CASSRSGSLNEQFF.

This chain connects TRBV10-1 to TRBJ2-7; absent DNA, TCRdb's TRBD1 call cannot be checked. Germline V gives CDR1 WNHNN, CDR2 SYGVQD (reference sequence). The CDR3 is made up of 12 amino acids. CDR3 protein: CASSQGADEQYF.

The V and J genes are TRBV20-1 and TRBJ1-2; the D call from TCRdb, TRBD1, cannot be confirmed without DNA. CDR1 is DFQATT, CDR2 SNEGSKA, per germline (reference sequence). CDR3 size: 13 residues. CDR3 region: CSAGGGPNYGYTF.

The genes are TRBV29-1 and TRBJ1-1; TCRdb's D call, TRBD1, is unchecked because there is no DNA. The length of the CDR3 is 14 residues. CDR1 and CDR2 (germline): SQVTM, ANQGSEA. The chain's CDR3 is CSFQTGRVGTEAFF. The full variable domain, in which reference TRBV29-1 and TRBJ1-1 provide the parts outside the CDR3, is SAVISQKPSRDICQRGTSLTIQCQVDSQVTMMFWYRQQPGQSLTLIATANQGSEATYESGFVIDKFPISRPNLTFSTLTVSNMSPEDSSIYLCSFQTGRVGTEAFFGQGTRLTVV.

The V gene is TRBV20-1, the J gene TRBJ2-2; the TCRdb D gene call, TRBD2, has no DNA to confirm it. This CDR3 has 15 residues. Looked up from germline, CDR1 is DFQATT and CDR2 is SNEGSKA (reference sequence). CDR3 residues: CSASKTTSAPGELFF.

The chain employs TRBV28 and TRBJ1-6; the D call from TCRdb, TRBD1, cannot be confirmed without DNA. This CDR3 spans 14 amino acids. CDR1 is MDHEN, CDR2 SYDVKM, per germline. CDR3 amino acids: CASSDGQGDSPLHF.

V and J are TRBV7-8 and TRBJ2-5. CDR1 SGHVS and CDR2 FQNEAQ come from the germline V gene. This CDR3 is 15 amino acids long. CDR3: CASSLTRTVRETQYF.

The chain couples TRBV7-9 to TRBJ2-2; the D gene TCRdb calls, TRBD1, cannot be checked with no DNA. The CDR3 is 15 amino acids. CDR1 and CDR2 from the germline V gene are SEHNR and FQNEAQ (reference sequence). CDR3 sequence reads: CASSLRDTYTGELFF.

The chain is built from TRBV7-2 and TRBJ2-7; checking the TCRdb D call of TRBD2 is not possible without DNA. The CDR3 sequence is 15 residues long. Germline assignment: CDR1 SGHTA and CDR2 FQGNSA. CDR3 residues: CASSSSGLAGGEQYF.